This T cell receptor beta chain was found in a study of control samples from healthy donors and cancer patients. Germline V gives CDR1 SGDLS, CDR2 YYNGEE. This CDR3 comprises 15 residues. Unmatched junction bases numbered 4, after V lost 4 bases and J lost 5 bases. Assay used: immunoSEQ multiplex PCR; TCRdb lists only in-frame clones, some missing. Altogether under 70,000 clones are present, approximately 94% being singletons, with the ten largest covering approximately 1.1%. Sequencing was carried out using blood. The chain employs TRBV9 and TRBJ2-3, with 13 bases that match TRBD2. The origin of this receptor is a woman in her late teens or twenties in good health. For the CDR3, the DNA is TGTGCCAGCAGCCAGACTAGCGGGGGGAAAGATACGCAGTATTTT. It specifies CASSQTSGGKDTQYF. The variable domain in full, with the rest retrieved from reference TRBV9 and TRBJ2-3, is DSGVTQTPKHLITATGQRVTLRCSPRSGDLSVYWYQQSLDQGLQFLIQYYNGEERAKGNILERFSAQQFPDLHSELNLSSLELGDSALYFCASSQTSGGKDTQYFGPGTRLTVL.